These 24 T cell receptor beta chains came from one sample sequenced in a study of vaccination and CD4 T cells after COVID-19. Sequenced with the Oncomine TCR Beta short-read assay was DNA taken from cultured CD4+ T cells. The authors extracted genomic DNA from cultured CD4+ T cells. MiXCR, run by TCRdb on the PCR reads, gives a single entry per CDR3 protein. The sample lists about 7,000 distinct CDR3 sequences, around 34% occurring once. Antigens of these TCRs are unknown. Described treatment: roughly 10-day PBMC culture with coronavirus spike peptide pools or control peptides (ViraFEST assay). The collection of CD4+ T cells from the unexposed donor took place before the COVID-19 pandemic (2011-2018). Material for sequencing was CD4+ T cells from blood, cultured in vitro. These receptors all stem from a human donor in good health.

This clonotype was counted a few times. The J gene is TRBJ2-5, the V gene TRBV6-1; a possible D gene is TRBD1 (6 bases). CDR1 and CDR2 (germline): MNHNS, SASEGT. The CDR3 spans 16 residues. Trimming stripped 8 bases from V and 1 base from J, with 20 bases between. The CDR3: CASQGTPGQFQETQYF. The CDR3 DNA reads as TGTGCCAGCCAGGGGACGCCAGGACAATTCCAAGAGACCCAGTACTTC.

This clonotype was counted only a few times. One end of the junction varies from germline; a read error may be responsible. The rearrangement links TRBV7-7 to TRBJ2-5; maybe TRBD2 (6 bases). This CDR3 has 17 amino acids. Germline V gene lookup returns CDR1 SSHAT and CDR2 FNYEAQ (reference sequence). CDR3 residues: CASSPVGLGRGQETQYF. CDR3 DNA sequence: TGTGCTAGCAGCCCAGTTGGTCTCGGGAGAGGCCAAGAGACCCAGTACTTC.

This chain connects TRBV20-1 to TRBJ2-1, with 12 bases identical to TRBD2. Trimming cost V 0 bases and J 9 bases; bases outside gene matches: 12. In germline, CDR1 is DFQATT, CDR2 SNEGSKA (reference sequence). The length of the CDR3 is 17 residues. CDR3 nucleotide sequence: TGCAGTGCTAGAGATTCCTACTCTAGCGGGAGGGCCTTTGAGCAGTTCTTC. This sequence encodes CSARDSYSSGRAFEQFF.

This clonotype was detected only a few times. The chain recombines TRBV24-1 with TRBJ1-2, with 7 bases fitting TRBD1. With V trimmed by 3 bases and J by 7 bases, 13 bases remained unmatched. The V gene's germline CDR1 is KGHDR and CDR2 SFDVKD. This CDR3 has 16 residues. CDR3 in DNA: TGTGCCACCAGTGATGCCGCGGGACAGATTACCTCTGGCTACACCTTC. This translates into CATSDAAGQITSGYTF.

This clonotype was counted between two and nine times. The chain has TRBV7-8 and TRBJ2-3; the D call may be TRBD1 or TRBD2 (6 bases each). CDR1 is SGHVS, CDR2 FQNEAQ, per germline. The CDR3 is made up of 16 amino acids. V was cut by 4 bases and J by 0 bases, with 14 bases left in between. The CDR3 protein is CASSSLGGTSTDTQYF. As DNA, the CDR3 is TGTGCCAGCAGCTCTCTGGGGGGCACGAGCACAGATACGCAGTATTTT.

The CDR3 region is CASSQLVRLEGEGDTQYF. The CDR3 region has the DNA TGCGCCAGCAGCCAATTGGTCAGACTAGAGGGTGAGGGAGATACGCAGTATTTT. The chain links TRBV4-3 to TRBJ2-3, with D maybe TRBD2 (6 bases). The CDR3 spans 18 residues. Germline V gene lookup returns CDR1 LGHNA and CDR2 YSLEER. Trimming pared 2 bases from V and 5 bases from J, leaving 23 bases between.

The V call is TRBV15, the J call TRBJ1-5; TRBD1 matches 7 bases. The CDR3 has 14 residues. CDR1 LNHNV and CDR2 YYDKDF come from the germline V gene (reference sequence). V lost 0 bases and J lost 7; bases outside the gene matches: 3. CDR3 sequence reads: CATSREGGGQPQHF. The CDR3 DNA follows: TGTGCCACCAGCAGAGAAGGAGGGGGCCAGCCCCAGCATTTT.

The chain combines TRBV10-3 with TRBJ2-7; 10 positions agree with TRBD1. Germline-derived CDR1 and CDR2 are ENHRY and SYGVKD. Unmatched junction bases numbered 9, after V lost 10 bases and J lost 3 bases. The CDR3 spans 14 residues. In DNA, the CDR3 is TGTGCCACGGACTCCGGGACAGGGGTCTACGAGCAGTACTTC. Its protein product is CATDSGTGVYEQYF.

The chain links TRBV7-9 to TRBJ1-3; no reliable D call. Germline V gene sequence: CDR1 SEHNR, CDR2 FQNEAQ (reference sequence). The V end was cut by 5 bases, the J end by 0 bases, with 8 bases between. The CDR3 totals 14 residues. Written as DNA, the CDR3 is TGTGCCAGCAGCCTCGGGATCTCTGGAAACACCATATATTTT. This translates into CASSLGISGNTIYF.

To note about this clonotype: The junction departs from germline at one end; a sequencing error may be responsible. The chain has TRBV7-9 and TRBJ2-7, with a weak D call TRBD2 (6 bases). The CDR3 extends over 13 amino acids. The germline V gene has CDR1 SEHNR and CDR2 FQNEAQ (reference sequence). CDR3 region: CASSPTRFYEQCF. The CDR3 DNA follows: TGTGCCAGCAGCCCGACTAGATTCTACGAGCAGTGCTTC.

In its sample, this clonotype was seen a few times. V and J are TRBV6-1 and TRBJ2-3; 13 bases map to TRBD2. The CDR3 is 14 amino acids. Germline values: CDR1 MNHNS, CDR2 SASEGT. Trimming removed 8 bases from V and 7 bases from J; junction bases left unmatched: 6. The CDR3 coding sequence is TGTGCCAGCCGACTAGCGGGAGGTTGGAATACGCAGTATTTT. Its protein is CASRLAGGWNTQYF.

The chain couples TRBV7-2 to TRBJ1-3; D remains ambiguous. This CDR3 has 14 amino acids. Trimming pared 3 bases from V and 0 bases from J, leaving 6 bases between. Germline CDR1 SGHTA, CDR2 FQGNSA. The CDR3 DNA sequence: TGTGCCAGCAGCTTTAGCGGCTCTGGAAACACCATATATTTT. Translated: CASSFSGSGNTIYF. Variable domain in full (rest from reference TRBV7-2 and TRBJ1-3): GAGVSQSPSNKVTEKGKDVELRCDPISGHTALYWYRQSLGQGLEFLIYFQGNSAPDKSGLPSDRFSAERTGGSVSTLTIQRTQQEDSAVYLCASSFSGSGNTIYFGEGSWLTVV.

The chain links TRBV5-4 to TRBJ1-1; D is possibly TRBD1 (5 bases). Between the trimmed V and J ends, which lost 2 bases and 0 bases, there was a span of 11 bases. The CDR3 is 15 residues long. CDR1 is SGHNT, CDR2 YYREEE, per germline (reference sequence). This CDR3 is CASSFHRGMNTEAFF. For the CDR3, the DNA is TGTGCCAGCAGCTTTCACCGGGGCATGAACACTGAAGCTTTCTTT.

This clonotype was picked up a small number of times. The chain combines TRBV5-6 with TRBJ2-5; D is uncertain. Trimming pared 4 bases from V and 5 bases from J, leaving 9 bases between. Germline V gives CDR1 SGHDT, CDR2 YYEEEE. The CDR3 has 12 residues. In DNA, the CDR3 is TGTGCCAGCAGCCAAGCCTTCGAGACCCAGTACTTC. Protein sequence: CASSQAFETQYF.

This clonotype was counted between two and nine times. The V call is TRBV4-2, the J call TRBJ1-6, with 10 bases matching TRBD1. J lost 9 bases, V lost 4 bases, and 6 bases had no gene match. Germline V CDR1 and CDR2: LGHNA, YNFKEQ. This CDR3 has 15 amino acids. The DNA for the CDR3 is TGTGCCAGCAGCCGGGACAGGGGAAGGAGTTCACCCCTCCACTTT. Its translation: CASSRDRGRSSPLHF.

The chain uses TRBV7-9 and TRBJ1-1, with a possible D match to TRBD1 (5 bases). Germline V lookup: CDR1 SEHNR, CDR2 FQNEAQ (reference sequence). The CDR3 runs to 14 residues. V was clipped by 0 bases and J by 1 base, with 6 bases between them. In nucleotides, the CDR3 is TGTGCCAGCAGCTTAGCCGGGGGGAACACTGAAGCTTTCTTT. Encoded protein: CASSLAGGNTEAFF.

This clonotype was seen more than once but under ten times. J is TRBJ1-1 and V is TRBV6-1; 9 bases fit TRBD1. J lost 7 bases, V lost 8 bases, and 14 bases had no gene match. There are 15 residues in the CDR3. Germline V lookup: CDR1 MNHNS, CDR2 SASEGT. CDR3 in amino acids: CASPRTGVLFSEAFF. The DNA of the CDR3 is TGTGCCAGCCCCCGGACAGGGGTGCTTTTCAGTGAAGCTTTCTTT.

This chain links TRBV7-2 with TRBJ2-3; 8 bases fit TRBD1. Germline assignment: CDR1 SGHTA and CDR2 FQGNSA. Trimming removed 0 bases from V and 0 bases from J; junction bases left unmatched: 2. This CDR3 has 16 residues. The CDR3 DNA sequence: TGTGCCAGCAGCTTAGCTCGGACAGGGAGCACAGATACGCAGTATTTT. Amino acids: CASSLARTGSTDTQYF.

In this sample, this clonotype turned up a few times. This chain joins TRBV7-2 and TRBJ2-3; D remains unclear. Trimming stripped 2 bases from V and 5 bases from J, with 5 bases between. The CDR3 totals 12 residues. The germline V gene encodes CDR1 SGHTA and CDR2 FQGNSA. CDR3 coding DNA: TGTGCCAGCAGCTTATTTAGAGATACGCAGTATTTT. As protein: CASSLFRDTQYF.

The J gene is TRBJ1-5, the V gene TRBV7-2; possibly TRBD1 for D (5 bases). V shed 3 bases and J shed 4 bases, with 7 bases lying between them. The CDR3 is made up of 13 amino acids. Germline V CDR1 and CDR2: SGHTA, FQGNSA. The chain's CDR3 is CASSFGGNQPQHF. The CDR3 region has the DNA TGTGCCAGCAGCTTCGGGGGTAATCAGCCCCAGCATTTT.

Only a few counts were recorded for this clonotype. V usage is TRBV7-2 and J usage is TRBJ2-3; D gene uncertain. The CDR3 is made up of 14 amino acids. Trimming removed 5 bases from V and 1 base from J, with 10 bases in between. Germline CDR1 and CDR2: SGHTA and FQGNSA. In nucleotides, the CDR3 is TGTGCCAGCAGCCCCGGCCTCGGCACAGATACGCAGTATTTT. Protein: CASSPGLGTDTQYF.

This chain uses TRBV7-2 with TRBJ2-2, with D perhaps matching TRBD2 (5 bases). Germline CDR1 and CDR2: SGHTA and FQGNSA. The CDR3 totals 11 residues. Deletions cut 5 bases from V and 9 bases from J, with 7 bases between. For the CDR3, the DNA is TGTGCCAGCAGCGAGACTAGGGAGCTGTTTTTT. As protein: CASSETRELFF.

The V gene is TRBV29-1, the J gene TRBJ2-7, with D perhaps TRBD1 or TRBD2 (5 bases each). The V gene's germline CDR1 is SQVTM and CDR2 ANQGSEA. This CDR3 comprises 13 residues. V was pared by 2 bases and J by 6 bases, with 14 bases between. The CDR3 DNA sequence: TGCAGCGTTGAAAGGACTTACCAGGGCGAGCAGTACTTC. This codes for CSVERTYQGEQYF.

V usage is TRBV5-1 and J usage is TRBJ2-1, with 9 positions matching TRBD2. V gave up 2 bases and J gave up 6 bases; unmatched junction bases: 6. The CDR3 runs 15 residues. The germline V gene encodes CDR1 SGHRS and CDR2 YFSETQ. CDR3 sequence (DNA): TGCGCCAGCAGCTTAGGAAGCGGGAGGCCCAATGAGCAGTTCTTC. Translating it yields CASSLGSGRPNEQFF.